These T cell receptor beta chains were read from a single sample in a study of blood T cell repertoires in COVID-19. Clones were sequenced by immunoSEQ multiplex PCR, and TCRdb holds only the in-frame ones, with some missing. The sample lists approximately 210,000 clones; 88% were seen once. The sample taken for sequencing was peripheral blood. Source of these receptors: a man between 65 and 85 years old with acute or convalescent COVID-19. The CDR3 runs from the conserved cysteine through the conserved F or W. A D gene is named only where the DNA matches it firmly. The size entry is marked missing in some rows and otherwise reads once, few, many or a size class.

j_gene	v_gene	abundance	d_gene	CDR3aa	CDR3nt
TRBJ1-4	TRBV6-6	-	-	CASRENEKLFF	TGTGCCAGCCGCGAGAATGAAAAACTGTTTTTT
TRBJ1-2	TRBV5-1	-	-	CASTNSDSNYGYTF	TGCGCCAGCACCAATTCGGACAGCAACTATGGCTACACCTTC
TRBJ2-1	TRBV7-2	-	TRBD2	CASSLALAGAGGGQSRDNEQFF	TGTGCCAGCAGCTTAGCACTAGCGGGAGCCGGTGGTGGCCAGAGTCGGGACAATGAGCAGTTCTTC
TRBJ2-7	TRBV20-1	-	-	CSAVQGYEQYF	TGCAGTGCAGTACAGGGCTACGAGCAGTACTTC
TRBJ1-1	TRBV9	-	TRBD1	CASNYLTGKAEAFF	TGTGCCAGCAACTATCTGACAGGGAAAGCTGAAGCTTTCTTT
TRBJ1-3	TRBV3-1/TRBV3-2	-	-	CASSQVFRAGNTIYF	TGTGCCAGCAGCCAAGTATTCAGGGCTGGAAACACCATATATTTT
TRBJ1-6	TRBV30	-	-	CAWKPLSLNSPLHF	TGTGCCTGGAAGCCGCTGTCACTAAATTCACCCCTCCACTTT
TRBJ1-1	TRBV7-2	-	-	CASSLLRNTEAFF	TGTGCCAGCAGCTTACTGAGGAACACTGAAGCTTTCTTT
TRBJ2-3	TRBV28	-	-	CASNMRATRASTDTQYF	TGTGCCAGCAATATGCGGGCTACCCGTGCTAGCACAGATACGCAGTATTTT
TRBJ1-1	TRBV7-9	few	-	CASTLTGTTEAFF	TGTGCCAGCACCCTGACGGGAACCACTGAAGCTTTCTTT
TRBJ1-1	TRBV5-8	-	-	CASTPRTGSNTEAFF	TGTGCCAGCACACCACGAACAGGGTCGAACACTGAAGCTTTCTTT
TRBJ2-7	TRBV4-2	once	TRBD1	CASSQVVGQTYEQYF	TGTGCCAGCAGCCAAGTGGTGGGACAGACCTACGAGCAGTACTTC
TRBJ1-2	TRBV28	-	-	CASSFSGNYGYTF	TGTGCCAGCAGTTTCTCGGGGAACTATGGCTACACCTTC
TRBJ1-2	TRBV12-3/TRBV12-4	once	TRBD1	CASSRATGMGYTF	TGTGCCAGCAGTCGAGCGACAGGGATGGGCTACACCTTC
TRBJ1-5	TRBV19	once	TRBD1	CASSPDRDQPQHF	TGTGCCAGTAGTCCGGACAGGGATCAGCCCCAGCATTTT
TRBJ1-1	TRBV5-1	-	-	CASSLTTQNTEAFF	TGCGCCAGCAGTTTGACAACACAAAACACTGAAGCTTTCTTT
TRBJ2-7	TRBV6-5	-	TRBD1	CASNPTGGGLYEQYF	TGTGCCAGCAATCCTACAGGGGGAGGTCTCTACGAGCAGTACTTC
TRBJ1-2	TRBV7-9	-	-	CASSSQGAGGYTF	TGTGCCAGCAGCTCACAGGGCGCGGGTGGCTACACCTTC
TRBJ1-4	TRBV18	-	TRBD1	CASSPQGAGEKLFF	TGTGCCAGCTCACCTCAGGGGGCAGGTGAAAAACTGTTTTTT
TRBJ1-5	TRBV7-9	-	TRBD1	CASSLAGQWQPQHF	TGTGCCAGCAGCTTAGCGGGACAGTGGCAGCCCCAGCATTTT
TRBJ2-7	TRBV28	once	TRBD1	CASSKGQGPEQYF	TGTGCCAGCAGTAAAGGACAGGGGCCCGAGCAGTACTTC
TRBJ2-6	TRBV6-5	-	-	CASSYQKSGANVLTF	TGTGCCAGCAGTTACCAGAAGTCTGGGGCCAACGTCCTGACTTTC
TRBJ2-4	TRBV29-1	-	TRBD1	CSVEGTGGLAKNIQYF	TGCAGCGTTGAAGGGACAGGGGGCCTAGCCAAAAACATTCAGTACTTC
TRBJ1-5	TRBV7-9	-	-	CASSLTGYNQPQHF	TGTGCCAGCAGCTTAACAGGGTACAATCAGCCCCAGCATTTT
TRBJ1-2	TRBV2	-	-	CARTANYGYTF	TGTGCCAGGACAGCAAACTATGGCTACACCTTC
TRBJ2-2	TRBV9	-	-	CASSGYSRNTGELFF	TGTGCCAGCAGCGGGTACTCTCGGAACACCGGGGAGCTGTTTTTT
TRBJ1-3	TRBV7-3	-	-	CASSFQGYGNTIYF	TGTGCCAGCAGCTTCCAGGGTTACGGAAACACCATATATTTT
TRBJ1-6	TRBV19	-	TRBD1	CASEPRTGLNSPLHF	TGTGCCAGTGAGCCCAGGACAGGACTAAATTCACCCCTCCACTTT
TRBJ1-2	TRBV6-2/TRBV6-3	-	-	CASSSQLVSAAEIGGGYTF	TGTGCCAGCAGTTCCCAGCTCGTTTCCGCCGCGGAGATTGGCGGTGGCTACACCTTC
TRBJ2-7	TRBV19	-	-	CASSYNSYEQYF	TGTGCCAGTAGTTACAACTCCTACGAGCAGTACTTC
TRBJ1-5	TRBV28	-	TRBD1	CASSYDRGQPQHF	TGTGCCAGCAGTTATGACAGGGGTCAGCCCCAGCATTTT
TRBJ1-6	TRBV7-2	-	-	CASSLEAGYNSPLHF	TGTGCCAGCAGCTTAGAGGCAGGGTATAATTCACCCCTCCACTTT
TRBJ2-4	TRBV6-5	-	TRBD2	CASSYSLAENIQYF	TGTGCCAGCAGTTACTCACTAGCGGAGAATATTCAGTACTTC
TRBJ1-1	TRBV29-1	-	TRBD1	CSAWDREVTEAFF	TGCAGCGCCTGGGACAGGGAGGTCACTGAAGCTTTCTTT
TRBJ2-7	TRBV28	-	TRBD1	CASSPGGTGIYEQYF	TGTGCCAGCAGTCCCGGAGGGACAGGGATCTACGAGCAGTACTTC
TRBJ2-2	TRBV3-1/TRBV3-2	-	TRBD2	CASSRSGDTGELFF	TGTGCCAGCAGCCGGAGCGGGGACACCGGGGAGCTGTTTTTT
TRBJ1-4	TRBV18	-	TRBD1	CASSQGGGHEKLFF	TGTGCCAGCTCACAAGGGGGCGGACATGAAAAACTGTTTTTT
TRBJ2-1	TRBV18	-	TRBD1	CASSPMPGQGNEQFF	TGTGCCAGCTCGCCGATGCCGGGACAGGGGAATGAGCAGTTCTTC
TRBJ2-5	TRBV3-1/TRBV3-2	-	-	CASSQGISSQETQYF	TGTGCCAGCAGCCAAGGAATCTCTAGCCAAGAGACCCAGTACTTC
TRBJ2-1	TRBV5-1	-	-	CASSLAGPVGNEQFF	TGCGCCAGCAGCTTGGCAGGGCCAGTCGGGAATGAGCAGTTCTTC
TRBJ2-5	TRBV6-1	once	-	CASSELLETQYF	TGTGCCAGCAGTGAACTTTTGGAGACCCAGTACTTC
TRBJ1-5	TRBV6-5	-	TRBD1	CASSYGGTGPQHF	TGTGCCAGCAGTTACGGCGGGACAGGGCCCCAGCATTTT
TRBJ1-6	TRBV7-9	-	TRBD1	CASSLQGASYNSPLHF	TGTGCCAGCAGCTTGCAGGGGGCAAGCTATAATTCACCCCTCCACTTT
TRBJ1-5	TRBV2	-	-	CASSEWRNQHF	TGTGCCAGCAGTGAATGGCGGAACCAGCATTTT
TRBJ2-1	TRBV27	-	-	CASSLRDSNYNEQFF	TGTGCCAGCAGTTTAAGGGACTCGAATTACAATGAGCAGTTCTTC
TRBJ2-3	TRBV28	-	TRBD2	CASSSQAGWGMGTQYF	TGTGCCAGCAGTTCTCAAGCGGGGTGGGGGATGGGTACGCAGTATTTT
TRBJ2-2	TRBV9	-	TRBD1	CASSPRMGQGNTGELFF	TGTGCCAGCAGCCCGAGAATGGGACAGGGCAACACCGGGGAGCTGTTTTTT
TRBJ2-1	TRBV3-1/TRBV3-2	-	TRBD2	CASSQPGLAGANEQFF	TGTGCCAGCAGCCAGCCGGGACTAGCGGGAGCTAATGAGCAGTTCTTC
TRBJ2-4	TRBV19	few	-	CASSPVGPGDIQYF	TGTGCCAGTAGTCCGGTGGGGCCAGGGGACATTCAGTACTTC
TRBJ1-1	TRBV18	-	TRBD1	CASSRTQGAMNTEAFF	TGTGCCAGCTCACGCACACAGGGGGCCATGAACACTGAAGCTTTCTTT
TRBJ2-2	TRBV5-1	-	-	CASSLASRTGELFF	TGCGCCAGCAGCTTGGCCAGCAGGACCGGGGAGCTGTTTTTT
TRBJ2-5	TRBV29-1	-	TRBD2	CSVLPGASGRALETQYF	TGCAGCGTTCTCCCGGGTGCTAGCGGGAGGGCCCTGGAGACCCAGTACTTC
TRBJ2-3	TRBV7-9	-	TRBD2	CASSTHGRPGTRFSDTQYF	TGTGCCAGCAGCACCCATGGCCGGCCGGGGACTAGGTTTTCAGATACGCAGTATTTT